This T cell receptor beta chain was recorded in a study of T cell responses to AZD1222 COVID-19 vaccine. Study-level results: Two AZD1222 doses significantly raised spike-specific TCR breadth and depth over controls. Sampling captured repertoires only after the peak T cell response.

In regard to this clone: Its target is not known.

The V gene lost 5 bases and the J gene lost 12 bases, with 11 bases spanning the gap. This CDR3 region has 11 residues. Germline assignment: CDR1 SGHVS and CDR2 FNYEAQ. Assay: immunoSEQ multiplex PCR; the TCRdb copy retains only in-frame clones and omits some. The table shows around 94,000 clones, with approximately 91% occurring only once. The rearrangement joins TRBV7-6 to TRBJ2-1, with D perhaps matching TRBD2 (6 bases). The source was peripheral blood, collected on day 0 of AZD1222 vaccination. This receptor was taken from an adult in good health. The chain's CDR3 is CASSNQGGQFF. DNA of the CDR3: TGTGCCAGCAGCAATCAGGGAGGGCAGTTCTTC.